This TCR beta chain emerged from a study of OX40 agonist ivuxolimab in advanced cancers. Libraries were prepared by immunoSEQ multiplex PCR; TCRdb keeps only in-frame clonotypes and omits some of them. The sample includes over 30,000 clones, 92% of them seen just once. Regarding this clone: As yet, its antigen is unknown.

V dropped 3 bases and J dropped 6 bases, with 6 bases sitting between them. This CDR3 is built from 12 residues. Germline CDR1 and CDR2: LNHDA and SQIVND (reference sequence). Findings and limits, study-wide: With doses of 0.1 to 3.0 mg/kg, CD4+ and CD8+ blood T cells had undergone clonal expansion by week 6.

The specimen comprised CD4+ or CD8+ T cells sorted from blood, sampled in a trial of the OX40 agonist ivuxolimab. The gene calls are TRBV19 and TRBJ1-5, with D unresolved. The clonotype originates from an adult with an advanced solid tumor such as melanoma, head and neck, liver or kidney cancer. The CDR3 reads CASSIQRQPQHF. Here the CDR3 DNA reads TGTGCCAGTAGTATCCAACGTCAGCCCCAGCATTTT.